This section outlines one T cell receptor beta chain sequence together with its context. Its antigen is currently unknown. Some clones are missing from TCRdb's copy, which holds only in-frame ones; the method was immunoSEQ multiplex PCR. Here the sample spans about 140,000 clones, about 91% being singletons. The data derive from a study of T cell responses to AZD1222 COVID-19 vaccine. The CDR3 is 16 residues long. The junction had 4 bases not matched to a gene; V was cut back by 3 bases and J by 0 bases. CDR1 is SGDLS and CDR2 is YYNGEE in the germline V gene. Study findings and constraints: As reported, nearly half of all spike-specific TCRs target variant regions that are unmutated. Dominant CD4 TCR responses targeted spike regions 160-218 and 743-854.

Second doses were pooled across both intervals (about 4 or about 12 weeks). The sequence derives from an adult who received the AZD1222 COVID-19 vaccine. This rearrangement joins TRBV9 to TRBJ1-3, with 9 bases identical to TRBD1. Specimen: peripheral blood, collected 28 days after the second AZD1222 dose. This CDR3 reads CASSDRDRDSGNTIYF. CDR3 DNA sequence: TGTGCCAGCAGCGACCGGGACAGGGACTCTGGAAACACCATATATTTT.